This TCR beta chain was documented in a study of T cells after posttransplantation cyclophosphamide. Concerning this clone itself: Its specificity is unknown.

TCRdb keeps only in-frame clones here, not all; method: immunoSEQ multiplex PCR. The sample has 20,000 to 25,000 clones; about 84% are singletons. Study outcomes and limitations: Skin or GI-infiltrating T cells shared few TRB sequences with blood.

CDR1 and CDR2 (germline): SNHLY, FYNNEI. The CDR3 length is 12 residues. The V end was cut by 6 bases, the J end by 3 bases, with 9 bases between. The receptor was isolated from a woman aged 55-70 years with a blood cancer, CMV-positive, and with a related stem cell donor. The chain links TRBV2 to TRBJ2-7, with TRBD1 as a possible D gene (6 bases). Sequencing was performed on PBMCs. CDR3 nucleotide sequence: TGTGCCAGCAGAATGGACAGCTACGAGCAGTACTTC. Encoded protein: CASRMDSYEQYF.